This T cell receptor beta chain emerged from a study of shared clonotypes between healthy human individuals. Donors had no recently reported acute infections or vaccinations and were HIV-negative. The study, taken as a whole, reports: Despite large depth, rarefaction showed incomplete sorted-subset sequencing.

The assay was carried out at the deep level. TCRdb's copy holds only in-frame clones and misses some; the assay was immunoSEQ multiplex PCR. The repertoire consists of under 2,500,000 clones, with about 94% occurring once and the leading ten covering around 0.13%. Concerning this clone: Its antigen is not known.

The origin of this receptor is a man aged 18 to 29 in good health. Sequencing used naive CD4+ T cells sorted from blood. Sample subset: CD45RA+ positively selected.

For the CDR3, the DNA is TGTGCCAGCAGCTTAGCTAAAAGTTTCGGATCCACTGAAGCTTTCTTT. Translation gives CASSLAKSFGSTEAFF. V usage is TRBV7-9 and J usage is TRBJ1-1, with no clear D. Germline lookup yields CDR1 SEHNR and CDR2 FQNEAQ (reference sequence). The CDR3 length is 16 residues. Between the trimmed V and J ends, which lost 0 bases and 4 bases, there was a span of 15 bases.